The rows below give T cell receptor beta chains drawn from one sample of a study of blood T cell repertoires in COVID-19. Here immunoSEQ multiplex PCR was the method, and the copy in TCRdb shows in-frame clones only, minus some. The sample holds 250,000 or so clones, roughly 86% seen once. The material sequenced was PBMCs or T cells enriched from blood (not recorded which). Every receptor here comes from a woman aged 25 to 39 with acute COVID-19. CDR3s include the opening cysteine and the closing phenylalanine or tryptophan. The D gene is left open where the match is weak.

CDR3 protein	CDR3 DNA	V gene	CDR3 length	J gene	D gene
CASSQVRGGNTEAFF	TGCGCCAGCAGCCAAGTAAGGGGGGGGAACACTGAAGCTTTCTTT	TRBV4-1	15	TRBJ1-1	NA
CASSLAGAQETQYF	TGTGCCAGCAGCTTAGCGGGGGCCCAAGAGACCCAGTACTTC	TRBV7-2	14	TRBJ2-5	NA
CASSMARGYEQYF	TGCGCCAGCAGCATGGCTAGGGGCTACGAGCAGTACTTC	TRBV5-1	13	TRBJ2-7	NA
CAIRGTGVLETQYF	TGTGCCATCAGGGGGACAGGGGTTTTAGAGACCCAGTACTTC	TRBV10-3	14	TRBJ2-5	TRBD1
CASSDPTRQRYTEAFF	TGTGCCAGCAGTGACCCGACCAGACAGCGATACACTGAAGCTTTCTTT	TRBV6-1	16	TRBJ1-1	NA
CASSPGGDTQYF	TGTGCCAGCTCACCTGGCGGTGATACGCAGTATTTT	TRBV18	12	TRBJ2-3	NA
CASSADGGNTEAFF	TGTGCCAGTAGTGCAGACGGGGGGAACACTGAAGCTTTCTTT	TRBV19	14	TRBJ1-1	NA
CASSSRQSNEQFF	TGTGCCAGCAGCTCTCGACAATCCAATGAGCAGTTCTTC	TRBV11-3	13	TRBJ2-1	NA
CASSLGGSGGRETQYF	TGTGCCAGCAGCTTGGGTGGGAGCGGGGGGCGAGAGACCCAGTACTTC	TRBV5-5	16	TRBJ2-5	TRBD2
CASGVRQGSNQPQHF	TGTGCTAGTGGGGTTAGACAGGGTAGCAATCAGCCCCAGCATTTT	TRBV12-5	15	TRBJ1-5	TRBD1
CASSLTPGLADRDTQYF	TGCGCCAGCAGCCTGACCCCGGGACTAGCGGACCGGGATACGCAGTATTTT	TRBV10-2	17	TRBJ2-3	TRBD2
CASTVYRARTGVTEAFF	TGTGCCAGCACCGTTTATAGGGCCCGGACAGGGGTGACTGAAGCTTTCTTT	TRBV28	17	TRBJ1-1	TRBD1
CASSLMGRGPSGANVLTF	TGTGCCAGCAGCTTAATGGGCAGGGGGCCGTCAGGGGCCAACGTCCTGACTTTC	TRBV7-2	18	TRBJ2-6	TRBD1
CASSPGQGVDEQFF	TGTGCCAGCAGCCCCGGCCAGGGGGTTGATGAGCAGTTCTTC	TRBV9	14	TRBJ2-1	TRBD1
CASSPITGGSLPLHF	TGTGCCAGCTCACCAATCACAGGGGGCTCTTTACCCCTCCACTTT	TRBV18	15	TRBJ1-6	TRBD1
CASSFSGTGYYEQYF	TGTGCCAGCAGCTTCTCCGGGACAGGGTACTACGAGCAGTACTTC	TRBV7-2	15	TRBJ2-7	TRBD1